The clone carrying this TCR beta chain has a count of ten or more. Its antigen remains unknown. According to the study, TCR beta libraries were built with iRepertoire HTBI primers and CDR3-region Arm-PCR. Original data processing: Some 60 TRBV and some 14 TRBJ segments were identified across samples. TCRdb redid the calling of the multiplex PCR reads with MiXCR, one entry per CDR3 protein. Clone size and V and J calls follow TCRdb, not the original study. The sample lists around 500,000 distinct CDR3 sequences, around an eighth occurring once. V lost 6 bases and J lost 5; bases outside the gene matches: 11. CDR1 is DFQATT and CDR2 is SNEGSKA in the germline V gene (reference sequence). There are 15 residues in the CDR3. Time point meaning: newly diagnosed GD, antithyroid drugs for less than 3 months. Extracted PBMC RNA gave rise to the TCR library. The data were obtained in a study of regulatory T cells in long-lasting Graves disease. The study, taken as a whole, reports: Persistent disease preferred TRBV28, TRBJ1-2 and TRBJ2-5.

The same specimen was also included in a second study, on T cells in Graves' hyperthyroidism and ophthalmopathy.

This rearrangement joins TRBV20-1 to TRBJ2-3; 10 positions agree with TRBD2. This receptor was taken from a man aged 30-40 years with Graves disease. The sequenced sample was peripheral blood mononuclear cells (PBMCs), obtained at new diagnosis, from a patient treated with antithyroid drugs. CDR3 sequence: CSATMLAGVGDTQYF. The CDR3 DNA follows: TGCAGTGCCACCATGCTAGCGGGAGTTGGAGATACGCAGTATTTT.